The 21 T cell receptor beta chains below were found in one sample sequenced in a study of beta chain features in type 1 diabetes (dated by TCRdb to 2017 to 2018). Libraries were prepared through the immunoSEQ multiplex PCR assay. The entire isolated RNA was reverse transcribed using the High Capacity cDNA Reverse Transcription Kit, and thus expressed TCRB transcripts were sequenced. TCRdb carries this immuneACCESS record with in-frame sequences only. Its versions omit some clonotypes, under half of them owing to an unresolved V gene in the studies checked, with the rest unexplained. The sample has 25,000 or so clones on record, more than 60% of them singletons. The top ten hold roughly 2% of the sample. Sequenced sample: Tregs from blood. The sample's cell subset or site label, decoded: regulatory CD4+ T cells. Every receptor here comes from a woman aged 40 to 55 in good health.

The CDR3 is CASSSGQGGQPQHF. The DNA of the CDR3 is TGTGCCAGCAGCTCAGGACAGGGAGGACAGCCCCAGCATTTT. The J gene is TRBJ1-5, the V gene TRBV7-9, with 8 bases matching TRBD1. Trimming cost V 4 bases and J 7 bases; bases outside gene matches: 6. The CDR3 covers 14 residues. Germline V CDR1 and CDR2: SEHNR, FQNEAQ (reference sequence).

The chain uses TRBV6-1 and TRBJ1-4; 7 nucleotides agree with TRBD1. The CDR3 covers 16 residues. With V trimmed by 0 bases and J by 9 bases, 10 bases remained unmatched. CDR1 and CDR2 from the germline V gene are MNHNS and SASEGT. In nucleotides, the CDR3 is TGTGCCAGCAGTGAAGCTGGGACAGTCGATTGGAAAAAACTGTTTTTT. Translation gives CASSEAGTVDWKKLFF.

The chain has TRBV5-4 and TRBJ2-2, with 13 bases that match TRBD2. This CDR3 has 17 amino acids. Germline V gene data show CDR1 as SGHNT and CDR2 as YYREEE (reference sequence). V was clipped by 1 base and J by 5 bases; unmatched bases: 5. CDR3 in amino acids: CASSLTSGGALTGELFF. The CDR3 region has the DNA TGTGCCAGCAGCTTGACTAGCGGGGGGGCGTTGACCGGGGAGCTGTTTTTT. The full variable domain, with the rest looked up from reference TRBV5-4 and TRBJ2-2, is ETGVTQSPTHLIKTRGQQVTLRCSSQSGHNTVSWYQQALGQGPQFIFQYYREEENGRGNFPPRFSGLQFPNYSSELNVNALELDDSALYLCASSLTSGGALTGELFFGEGSRLTVL.

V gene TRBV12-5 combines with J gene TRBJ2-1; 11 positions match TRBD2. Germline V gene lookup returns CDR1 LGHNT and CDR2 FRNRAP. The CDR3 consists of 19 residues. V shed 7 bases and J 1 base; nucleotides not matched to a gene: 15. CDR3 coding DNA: TGTGCTAGTGACCTACTAGCGGGGGACCTTGTCCTATCCTACAATGAGCAGTTCTTC. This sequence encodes CASDLLAGDLVLSYNEQFF.

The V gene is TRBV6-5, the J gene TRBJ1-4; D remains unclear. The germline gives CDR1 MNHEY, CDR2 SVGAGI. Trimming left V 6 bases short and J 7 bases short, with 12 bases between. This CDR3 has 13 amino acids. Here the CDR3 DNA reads TGTGCCAGCAGCCTCCTGAGCGGTGAAAAACTGTTTTTT. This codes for CASSLLSGEKLFF.

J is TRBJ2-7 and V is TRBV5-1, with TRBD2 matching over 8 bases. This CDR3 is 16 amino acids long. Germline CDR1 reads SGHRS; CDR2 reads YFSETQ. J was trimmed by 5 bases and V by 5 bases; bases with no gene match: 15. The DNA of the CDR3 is TGCGCCAGCAGATCAATCGTCCGGGGGGGCCTCGACGAGCAGTACTTC. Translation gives CASRSIVRGGLDEQYF.

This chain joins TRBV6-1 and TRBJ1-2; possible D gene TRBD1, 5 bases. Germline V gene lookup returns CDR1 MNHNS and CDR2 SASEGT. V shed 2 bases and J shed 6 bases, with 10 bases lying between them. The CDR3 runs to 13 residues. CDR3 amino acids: CASSESVGDGYTF. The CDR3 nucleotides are TGTGCCAGCAGTGAATCGGTAGGGGATGGCTACACCTTC.

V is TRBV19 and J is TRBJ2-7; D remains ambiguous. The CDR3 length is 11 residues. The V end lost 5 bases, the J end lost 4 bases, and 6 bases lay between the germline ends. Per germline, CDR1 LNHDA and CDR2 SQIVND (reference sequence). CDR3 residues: CASSAGYEQYF. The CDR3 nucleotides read TGTGCCAGTAGTGCAGGATACGAGCAGTACTTC.

CDR3 sequence reads: CASSMETGVPYEQYF. The CDR3 DNA reads TGTGCCAGTAGTATGGAGACAGGGGTACCCTACGAGCAGTACTTC. V usage is TRBV19 and J usage is TRBJ2-7; TRBD1 matches at 8 bases. Looked up from germline, CDR1 is LNHDA and CDR2 is SQIVND (reference sequence). This CDR3 region has 15 residues. V was clipped by 3 bases and J by 2 bases; unmatched bases: 6.

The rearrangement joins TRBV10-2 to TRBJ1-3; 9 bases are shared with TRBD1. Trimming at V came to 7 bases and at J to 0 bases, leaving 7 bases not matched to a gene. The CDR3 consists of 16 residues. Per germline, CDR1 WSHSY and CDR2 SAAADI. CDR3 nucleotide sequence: TGCGCCAGCATCCTGGGACAGGGTCTCTCTGGAAACACCATATATTTT. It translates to CASILGQGLSGNTIYF.

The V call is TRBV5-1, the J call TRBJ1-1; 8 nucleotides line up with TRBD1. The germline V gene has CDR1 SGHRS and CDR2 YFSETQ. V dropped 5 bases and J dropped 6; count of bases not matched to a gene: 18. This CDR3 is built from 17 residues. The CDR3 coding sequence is TGCGCCAGCAGTTCGACCTCAGGGGGCGTTAGAAAATCTGAAGCTTTCTTT. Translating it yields CASSSTSGGVRKSEAFF.

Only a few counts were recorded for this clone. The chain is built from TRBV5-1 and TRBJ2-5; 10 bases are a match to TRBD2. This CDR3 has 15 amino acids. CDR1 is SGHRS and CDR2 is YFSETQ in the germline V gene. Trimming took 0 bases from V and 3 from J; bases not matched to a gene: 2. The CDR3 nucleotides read TGCGCCAGCAGCTTGGGGCTAGCGGGGGAAGAGACCCAGTACTTC. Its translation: CASSLGLAGEETQYF.

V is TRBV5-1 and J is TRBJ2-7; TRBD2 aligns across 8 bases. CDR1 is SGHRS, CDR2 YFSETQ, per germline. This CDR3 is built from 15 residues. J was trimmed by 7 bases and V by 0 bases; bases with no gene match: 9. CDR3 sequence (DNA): TGCGCCAGCAGCTTGGTGGCCGGGGGGGCCCTTGAGCAGTACTTC. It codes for CASSLVAGGALEQYF.

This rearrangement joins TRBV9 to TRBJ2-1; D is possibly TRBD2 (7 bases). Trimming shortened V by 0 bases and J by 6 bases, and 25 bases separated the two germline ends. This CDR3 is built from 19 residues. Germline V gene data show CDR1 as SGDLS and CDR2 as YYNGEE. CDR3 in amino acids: CASSVEPRGLARKGNEQFF. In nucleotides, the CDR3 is TGTGCCAGCAGCGTAGAGCCGCGGGGGCTAGCCCGTAAAGGCAATGAGCAGTTCTTC.

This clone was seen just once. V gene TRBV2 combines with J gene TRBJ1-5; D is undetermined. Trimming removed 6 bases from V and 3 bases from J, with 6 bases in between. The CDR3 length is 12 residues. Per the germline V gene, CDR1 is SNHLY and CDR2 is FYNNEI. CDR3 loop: CASRQLNQPQHF. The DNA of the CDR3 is TGTGCCAGCAGACAGCTCAATCAGCCCCAGCATTTT.

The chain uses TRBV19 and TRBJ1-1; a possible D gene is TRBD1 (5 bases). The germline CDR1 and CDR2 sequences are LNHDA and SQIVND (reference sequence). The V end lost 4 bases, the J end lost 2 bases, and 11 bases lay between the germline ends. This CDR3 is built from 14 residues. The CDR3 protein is CASSKQEFNTEAFF. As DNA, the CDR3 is TGTGCCAGTAGTAAACAGGAATTTAACACTGAAGCTTTCTTT.

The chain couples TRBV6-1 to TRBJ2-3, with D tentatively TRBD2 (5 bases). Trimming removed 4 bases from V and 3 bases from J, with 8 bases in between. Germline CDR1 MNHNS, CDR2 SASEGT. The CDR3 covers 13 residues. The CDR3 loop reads CASSGTLTDTQYF. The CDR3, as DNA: TGTGCCAGCAGTGGGACTCTTACAGATACGCAGTATTTT.

The CDR3 DNA is TGTGCCAGCAGCTCTCTAGCGGGGGTCTTTTTCCAAGAGACCCAGTACTTC. Translated, it gives CASSSLAGVFFQETQYF. The chain combines TRBV5-5 with TRBJ2-5; TRBD2 aligns across 10 bases. CDR3 length: 17 residues. Germline assignment: CDR1 SGHKS and CDR2 YYEKEE (reference sequence). V shed 3 bases, J shed 1 base, and the junction held 9 bases outside the gene matches.

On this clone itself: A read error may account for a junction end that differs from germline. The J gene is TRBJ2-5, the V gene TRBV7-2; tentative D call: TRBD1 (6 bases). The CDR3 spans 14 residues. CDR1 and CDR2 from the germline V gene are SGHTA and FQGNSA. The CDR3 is CVSTSMGRGETQYF. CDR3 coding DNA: TGTGTCAGCACCTCAATGGGCAGGGGTGAGACCCAGTACTTC.

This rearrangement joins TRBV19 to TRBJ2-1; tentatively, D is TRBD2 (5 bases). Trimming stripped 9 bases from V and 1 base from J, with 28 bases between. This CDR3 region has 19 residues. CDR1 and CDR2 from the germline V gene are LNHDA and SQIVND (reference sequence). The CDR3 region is CASSQHRAQWGVSYNEQFF. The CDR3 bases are TGTGCCAGCTCCCAGCACCGGGCCCAGTGGGGAGTGTCCTACAATGAGCAGTTCTTC.

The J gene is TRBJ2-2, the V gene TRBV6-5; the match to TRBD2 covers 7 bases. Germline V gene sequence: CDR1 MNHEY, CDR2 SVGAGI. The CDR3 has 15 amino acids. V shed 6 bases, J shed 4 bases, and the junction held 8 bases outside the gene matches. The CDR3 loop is CASRGTGGGTGELFF. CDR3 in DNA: TGTGCCAGCAGGGGGACTGGGGGGGGCACCGGGGAGCTGTTTTTT.